This T cell receptor beta chain originates from a study of blood T cell repertoires in COVID-19. Study-level information: COVID-19 samples, acute and convalescent, were from the United States, Italy and Spain. PBMCs, B-cell-depleted T cells, or T cells provided the cDNA or gDNA that made up the material.

Per the original methods: Nucleated cell counts were estimated from reference gene primer amplification. TCRdb's table, derived via immunoSEQ multiplex PCR, lists solely in-frame clones and lacks some. V, J and clone size are those of that table, while D and trimming were read from the DNA. The table lists about 360,000 clones, approximately 86% of them singletons. The germline gives CDR1 KGHSH, CDR2 LQKENI. The CDR3 is 16 residues long. V was shortened by 0 bases and J by 1 base, with 9 bases between the two germline ends. Seattle's cohort entered during active infection and was followed longitudinally.

This sequence was found in a woman between 55 and 75 years old with COVID-19, enrolled during active disease. The sequenced sample consisted of peripheral blood. The chain uses TRBV18 and TRBJ2-2; maybe TRBD1 (6 bases). The CDR3 DNA sequence: TGTGCCAGCTCACCACCGACAGGACTGAACACCGGGGAGCTGTTTTTT. Its translation: CASSPPTGLNTGELFF.